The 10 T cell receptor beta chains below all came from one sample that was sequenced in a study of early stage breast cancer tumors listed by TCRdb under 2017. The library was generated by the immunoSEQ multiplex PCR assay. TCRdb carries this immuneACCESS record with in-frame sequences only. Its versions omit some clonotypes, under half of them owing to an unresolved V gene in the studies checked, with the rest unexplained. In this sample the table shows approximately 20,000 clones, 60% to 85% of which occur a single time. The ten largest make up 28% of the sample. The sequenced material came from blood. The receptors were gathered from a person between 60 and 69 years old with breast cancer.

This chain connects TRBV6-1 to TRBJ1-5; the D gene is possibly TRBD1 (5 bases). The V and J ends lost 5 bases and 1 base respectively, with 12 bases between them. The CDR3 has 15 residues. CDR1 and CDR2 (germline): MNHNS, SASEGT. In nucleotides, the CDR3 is TGTGCCAGCAGTAACAGACAGAGGAGCAATCAGCCCCAGCATTTT. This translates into CASSNRQRSNQPQHF.

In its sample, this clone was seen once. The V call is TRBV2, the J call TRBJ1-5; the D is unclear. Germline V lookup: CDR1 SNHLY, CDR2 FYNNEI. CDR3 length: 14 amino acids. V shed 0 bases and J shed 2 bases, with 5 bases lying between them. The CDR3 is CASSEATGNQPQHF. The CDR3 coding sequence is TGTGCCAGCAGTGAAGCCACAGGCAATCAGCCCCAGCATTTT.

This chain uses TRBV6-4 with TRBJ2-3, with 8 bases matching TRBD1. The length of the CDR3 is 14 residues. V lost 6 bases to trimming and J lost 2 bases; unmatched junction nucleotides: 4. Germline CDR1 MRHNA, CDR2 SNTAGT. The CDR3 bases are TGTGCCAGCAGCCTCCAGGGGGCCACAGATACGCAGTATTTT. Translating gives CASSLQGATDTQYF.

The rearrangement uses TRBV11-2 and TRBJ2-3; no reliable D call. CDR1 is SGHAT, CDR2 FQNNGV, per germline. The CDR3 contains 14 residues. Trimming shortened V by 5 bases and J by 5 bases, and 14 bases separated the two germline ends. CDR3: CASSPGRAGDTQYF. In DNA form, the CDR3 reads TGTGCCAGCAGCCCAGGTCGGGCCGGAGATACGCAGTATTTT.

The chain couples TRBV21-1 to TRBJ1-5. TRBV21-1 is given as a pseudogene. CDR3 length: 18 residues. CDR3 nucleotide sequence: TGTGCCAGCAGCAAAGGGGGAAAAGACATTACCGGCAATCAGCCCCAGCATTTT. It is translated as CASSKGGKDITGNQPQHF.

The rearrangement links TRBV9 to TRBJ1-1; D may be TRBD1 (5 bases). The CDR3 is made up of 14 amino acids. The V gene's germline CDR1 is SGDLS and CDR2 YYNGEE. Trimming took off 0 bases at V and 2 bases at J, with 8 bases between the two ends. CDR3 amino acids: CASSVGGVNTEAFF. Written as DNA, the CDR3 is TGTGCCAGCAGCGTAGGGGGGGTAAACACTGAAGCTTTCTTT.

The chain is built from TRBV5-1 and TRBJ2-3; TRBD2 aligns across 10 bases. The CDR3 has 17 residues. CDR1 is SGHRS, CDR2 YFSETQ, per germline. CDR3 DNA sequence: TGCTCCTCAGAAGGGGGTCCTAGCGGGGGTAGTACAGATACGCAGTATTTT. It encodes CSSEGGPSGGSTDTQYF.

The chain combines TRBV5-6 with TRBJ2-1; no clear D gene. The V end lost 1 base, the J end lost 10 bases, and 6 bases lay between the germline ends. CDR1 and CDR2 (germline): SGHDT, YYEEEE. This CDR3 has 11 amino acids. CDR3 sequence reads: CASSLIGEQFF. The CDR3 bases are TGTGCCAGCAGCTTGATCGGGGAGCAGTTCTTC.

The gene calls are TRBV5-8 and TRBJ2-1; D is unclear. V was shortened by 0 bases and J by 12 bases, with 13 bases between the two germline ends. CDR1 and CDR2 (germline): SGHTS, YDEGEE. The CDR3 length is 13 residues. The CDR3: CASSLGVDRGQFF. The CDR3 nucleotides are TGTGCCAGCAGCTTGGGCGTTGACCGCGGGCAGTTCTTC.

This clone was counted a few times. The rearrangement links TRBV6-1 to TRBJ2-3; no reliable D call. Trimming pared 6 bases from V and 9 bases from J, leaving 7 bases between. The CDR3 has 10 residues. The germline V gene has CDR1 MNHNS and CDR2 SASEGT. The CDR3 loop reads CASRAMTQYF. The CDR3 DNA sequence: TGTGCCAGCAGAGCCATGACGCAGTATTTT.